One and the same sample provided the 27 T cell receptor beta chains below, sequenced in a study of shared clonotypes between healthy human individuals. Produced via immunoSEQ multiplex PCR; TCRdb's table is partial and in-frame only. The repertoire holds about 2.2 million clones, with just over 90% as singletons. Naive-designated CD8 cells lacked CD45RO, were positively enriched for CCR7, and omitted terminally differentiated effector memory CD45RA+ cells. The sequencing input was naive CD8+ T cells from PBMCs. All receptors come from a man between 18 and 35 years old in good health. Some clones in this sample may be carry-over from other donors' samples.

This clone was recorded only once. V is TRBV28 and J is TRBJ2-7, with no clear D. V was pared by 7 bases and J by 2 bases, with 18 bases between. The germline gives CDR1 MDHEN, CDR2 SYDVKM. The CDR3 runs to 15 residues. The CDR3 region is CASTPRTRKTYEQYF. In nucleotides, the CDR3 is TGTGCCAGCACTCCAAGAACTCGGAAAACCTACGAGCAGTACTTC.

The chain uses TRBV27 and TRBJ2-7, with a weak D call TRBD1 (6 bases). V lost 1 base, J lost 5 bases, and 9 bases lay in between. Germline assignment: CDR1 MNHEY and CDR2 SMNVEV (reference sequence). CDR3 length: 13 amino acids. For the CDR3, the DNA is TGTGCCAGCAGTTTATGGACAGCTGACGAGCAGTACTTC. Its protein product is CASSLWTADEQYF.

The V and J genes are TRBV7-9 and TRBJ2-5; tentatively, D is TRBD1 (6 bases). The DNA end is more similar to TRBJ2-7, so the J call may be wrong. Germline lookup yields CDR1 SEHNR and CDR2 FQNEAQ (reference sequence). There are 17 residues in the CDR3. The CDR3 loop reads CASSLPRGMTSYYEQYF. The CDR3 coding sequence is TGTGCCAGCAGCTTACCCAGGGGCATGACCTCATACTACGAGCAGTACTTC.

CDR3 bases: TGTGCCTGGAGTGATATCCGGGAGATTTACTACAATGAGCAGTTCTTC. Translated: CAWSDIREIYYNEQFF. The rearrangement links TRBV30 to TRBJ2-1; possibly TRBD2 for D (6 bases). Germline V gene sequence: CDR1 GTSNPN, CDR2 SVGIG (reference sequence). Trimming left V 1 base short and J 3 bases short, with 16 bases between. The CDR3 has 16 residues.

The V call is TRBV28, the J call TRBJ2-2; D gene uncertain. The V end lost 3 bases, the J end lost 7 bases, and 18 bases lay between the germline ends. Per the germline V gene, CDR1 is MDHEN and CDR2 is SYDVKM. This CDR3 spans 16 amino acids. The CDR3 DNA reads as TGTGCCAGCAGTTTCTTCCGAGCCCTTCCAAGCGGGGAGCTGTTTTTT. Its translation is CASSFFRALPSGELFF. Supplemented by reference TRBV28 and TRBJ2-2, the full variable domain reads DVKVTQSSRYLVKRTGEKVFLECVQDMDHENMFWYRQDPGLGLRLIYFSYDVKMKEKGDIPEGYSVSREKKERFSLILESASTNQTSMYLCASSFFRALPSGELFFGEGSRLTVL.

The chain joins TRBV15 to TRBJ1-1, with D perhaps TRBD1 (6 bases). Germline values: CDR1 LNHNV, CDR2 YYDKDF (reference sequence). The V and J ends lost 5 bases and 0 bases respectively, with 13 bases between them. There are 15 residues in the CDR3. CDR3 in DNA: TGTGCCACCAGCGCAAGCACAGGGCTGAACACTGAAGCTTTCTTT. Translating it yields CATSASTGLNTEAFF.

This clone was recorded only once. The chain joins TRBV7-9 to TRBJ2-5; no firm D call. The DNA end favors TRBJ2-7, so the J call may be wrong. Looked up from germline, CDR1 is SEHNR and CDR2 is FQNEAQ (reference sequence). This CDR3 region has 14 residues. The CDR3 region has the DNA TGTGCCAGCAGCTTAGCTCGAAACCCCTACGAGCAGTACTTC. Amino acid sequence: CASSLARNPYEQYF.

This chain connects TRBV25-1 to TRBJ2-1; D not certain. The CDR3 extends over 15 amino acids. CDR1 is MGHDK and CDR2 is SYGVNS in the germline V gene. With 2 bases removed from V and 0 bases from J, the gap between germline ends came to 8 bases. The CDR3 DNA sequence: TGTGCCAGCAGTGAAGGAACAGCCTCCTACAATGAGCAGTTCTTC. Translation: CASSEGTASYNEQFF. The full variable domain, its missing parts supplied by reference TRBV25-1 and TRBJ2-1, is EADIYQTPRYLVIGTGKKITLECSQTMGHDKMYWYQQDPGMELHLIHYSYGVNSTEKGDLSSESTVSRIRTEHFPLTLESARPSHTSQYLCASSEGTASYNEQFFGPGTRLTVL.

The chain has TRBV25-1 and TRBJ2-1; D gene ambiguous. CDR1 is MGHDK, CDR2 SYGVNS, per germline. Trimming cost V 1 base and J 4 bases, with 8 bases left between them. The CDR3 sequence is 14 residues long. CDR3 region: CASSEFYGYNEQFF. The CDR3 bases are TGTGCCAGCAGTGAATTTTACGGTTACAATGAGCAGTTCTTC.

The V and J genes are TRBV7-3 and TRBJ2-5; D not resolved. V was cut by 5 bases and J by 4 bases, with 11 bases left in between. The CDR3 spans 13 residues. The germline V gene encodes CDR1 SGHTA and CDR2 FQGTGA. The CDR3 loop is CASSAEARETQYF. CDR3 in DNA: TGTGCCAGCAGCGCGGAAGCAAGAGAGACCCAGTACTTC.

Only one count was recorded for this clone. V and J are TRBV7-9 and TRBJ1-2; 10 bases line up with TRBD1. The CDR3 runs to 15 residues. V trimming: 5 bases; J trimming: 1 base; junction bases outside the gene matches: 4. Looked up from germline, CDR1 is SEHNR and CDR2 is FQNEAQ (reference sequence). CDR3 DNA: TGTGCCAGCAGCATGGACAGGGGGTTTAACTATGGCTACACCTTC. Translating gives CASSMDRGFNYGYTF.

The rearrangement uses TRBV13 and TRBJ2-3, with 15 positions matching TRBD2. In germline, CDR1 is PRHDT, CDR2 FYEKMQ (reference sequence). V dropped 5 bases and J dropped 5; count of bases not matched to a gene: 11. The CDR3 contains 18 residues. Here the CDR3 DNA reads TGTGCCAGCAGCATTCGGACTAGCGGGAGGGCCGCGGGAGATACGCAGTATTTT. It translates to CASSIRTSGRAAGDTQYF.

The V call is TRBV4-1, the J call TRBJ1-1; D is unresolved. This CDR3 has 14 amino acids. Trimming shortened V by 4 bases and J by 7 bases, and 16 bases separated the two germline ends. CDR1 MGHRA and CDR2 YSYEKL come from the germline V gene. The CDR3 bases are TGCGCCAGCAGCCTGTGGGGAACCGATAATGAAGCTTTCTTT. The encoded protein is CASSLWGTDNEAFF.

This clone was seen a handful of times. The chain employs TRBV15 and TRBJ1-4; D not certain. This CDR3 spans 15 amino acids. CDR1 and CDR2 from the germline V gene are LNHNV and YYDKDF (reference sequence). Trimming cost V 3 bases and J 2 bases, with 10 bases left between them. CDR3 nucleotides: TGTGCCACCAGCAGTATGGAGGGCACTAATGAAAAACTGTTTTTT. It yields the protein CATSSMEGTNEKLFF.

As for this clone: This CDR3 is also generated by other DNA sequences in the sample. The chain has TRBV6-5 and TRBJ2-1; TRBD2 agrees at 9 bases. Losses at the gene ends were 2 bases for V and 4 bases for J; bases not matched to a gene: 3. Germline lookup yields CDR1 MNHEY and CDR2 SVGAGI. The CDR3 is 15 residues long. The chain's CDR3 is CASSYGLAGYNEQFF. The CDR3, as DNA: TGTGCCAGCAGTTACGGGCTAGCGGGATACAATGAGCAGTTCTTC.

This chain uses TRBV5-1 with TRBJ2-1, with 13 bases matching TRBD2. Germline values: CDR1 SGHRS, CDR2 YFSETQ. The CDR3 sequence is 17 residues long. Unmatched junction bases numbered 12, after V lost 4 bases and J lost 8 bases. CDR3 in amino acids: CASSPRGTSGNGDEQFF. As DNA, the CDR3 is TGCGCCAGCAGCCCTCGCGGGACTAGCGGGAATGGAGATGAGCAGTTCTTC.

This sequence joins TRBV28 and TRBJ1-4; 8 bases agree with TRBD1. The germline V gene encodes CDR1 MDHEN and CDR2 SYDVKM. The CDR3 is 18 amino acids. Germline trimming cut 2 bases from V and 5 bases from J; bases unmatched to any gene: 13. The CDR3 region has the DNA TGTGCCAGCAGTTTACGCCGGGACAGGCCTGTTGAGAATGAAAAACTGTTTTTT. This codes for CASSLRRDRPVENEKLFF.

V and J are TRBV9 and TRBJ2-5; TRBD1 matches at 7 bases. CDR1 and CDR2 from the germline V gene are SGDLS and YYNGEE. The ends lost 3 bases at V and 1 base at J; junction bases unmatched: 6. CDR3 size: 15 residues. As DNA, the CDR3 is TGTGCCAGCAGCGACCGGGGACAGACCCAAGAGACCCAGTACTTC. Protein sequence: CASSDRGQTQETQYF.

V gene TRBV29-1 combines with J gene TRBJ2-7; D assignment may be TRBD1 or TRBD2 (5 bases each). The V end lost 5 bases, the J end lost 3 bases, and 11 bases lay between the germline ends. Germline V gives CDR1 SQVTM, CDR2 ANQGSEA. The CDR3 runs 12 residues. In nucleotides, the CDR3 is TGCAGCGTTTTCGGGGCCTACTACGAGCAGTACTTC. This sequence encodes CSVFGAYYEQYF.

This clone appeared once. This sequence joins TRBV2 and TRBJ2-3, with D possibly being TRBD1 (6 bases). This CDR3 contains 14 residues. The germline gives CDR1 SNHLY, CDR2 FYNNEI. V was shortened by 9 bases and J by 2 bases, with 15 bases between the two germline ends. The CDR3 reads CASRGGWDTDTQYF. The CDR3 bases are TGTGCCAGTAGAGGGGGATGGGACACAGATACGCAGTATTTT.

The CDR3 DNA is TGTGCCAGCAGCTCCTCGGGAGTTGATGAAAAACTGTTTTTT. Translated, it gives CASSSSGVDEKLFF. The genes are TRBV7-9 and TRBJ1-4; D ambiguous. This CDR3 has 14 residues. Trimming took 4 bases from V and 6 from J, leaving 12 bases between them. The V gene's germline CDR1 is SEHNR and CDR2 FQNEAQ (reference sequence).

CDR3 residues: CASTGRGWAGTSSYEQYF. The CDR3 DNA reads TGTGCCAGCACCGGCAGGGGTTGGGCGGGGACCAGCTCCTACGAGCAGTACTTC. The chain uses TRBV7-9 and TRBJ2-7; either TRBD1 or TRBD2 may fit D (6 bases each). V dropped 7 bases and J dropped 0 bases, with 25 bases sitting between them. Germline CDR1 SEHNR, CDR2 FQNEAQ (reference sequence). The CDR3 is made up of 18 amino acids.

The V call is TRBV6-1, the J call TRBJ2-7, with TRBD1 matching over 8 bases. With V trimmed by 11 bases and J by 2 bases, 5 bases remained unmatched. The CDR3 totals 12 residues. The germline gives CDR1 MNHNS, CDR2 SASEGT. Written as DNA, the CDR3 is TGTGCCGCCGGGGACAGGCCCTACGAGCAGTACTTC. Translation gives CAAGDRPYEQYF.

V usage is TRBV6-1 and J usage is TRBJ2-7; 10 bases align to TRBD1. Trimming took 10 bases from V and 4 from J; bases not matched to a gene: 4. Germline CDR1 MNHNS, CDR2 SASEGT. The CDR3 has 12 residues. CDR3 sequence reads: CATGQGVYEQYF. CDR3 DNA: TGTGCCACTGGACAGGGGGTTTACGAGCAGTACTTC.

This chain connects TRBV27 to TRBJ2-5; the D is unclear. Looked up from germline, CDR1 is MNHEY and CDR2 is SMNVEV (reference sequence). The CDR3 sequence is 15 residues long. Trimming shortened V by 4 bases and J by 5 bases, and 17 bases separated the two germline ends. The CDR3 here is CASSSPPGLRETQYF. The CDR3 DNA is TGTGCCAGCAGTTCCCCTCCCGGGTTGCGGGAGACCCAGTACTTC.

The rearrangement uses TRBV27 and TRBJ2-5, with D perhaps matching TRBD2 (6 bases). From germline, CDR1 is MNHEY and CDR2 SMNVEV (reference sequence). The CDR3 has 15 amino acids. V lost 6 bases to trimming and J lost 2 bases, with 16 bases between them. The CDR3 sequence is CASRTTSGLQETQYF. The CDR3 DNA is TGTGCCAGCAGAACGACGAGCGGGCTTCAAGAGACCCAGTACTTC.

The rearrangement uses TRBV28 and TRBJ1-1; D uncertain. This CDR3 has 15 amino acids. The V end was cut by 5 bases, the J end by 1 base, with 14 bases between. Germline lookup yields CDR1 MDHEN and CDR2 SYDVKM. The CDR3 region is CASSPYGRQNTEAFF. CDR3 sequence (DNA): TGTGCCAGCAGTCCTTACGGACGGCAGAACACTGAAGCTTTCTTT.